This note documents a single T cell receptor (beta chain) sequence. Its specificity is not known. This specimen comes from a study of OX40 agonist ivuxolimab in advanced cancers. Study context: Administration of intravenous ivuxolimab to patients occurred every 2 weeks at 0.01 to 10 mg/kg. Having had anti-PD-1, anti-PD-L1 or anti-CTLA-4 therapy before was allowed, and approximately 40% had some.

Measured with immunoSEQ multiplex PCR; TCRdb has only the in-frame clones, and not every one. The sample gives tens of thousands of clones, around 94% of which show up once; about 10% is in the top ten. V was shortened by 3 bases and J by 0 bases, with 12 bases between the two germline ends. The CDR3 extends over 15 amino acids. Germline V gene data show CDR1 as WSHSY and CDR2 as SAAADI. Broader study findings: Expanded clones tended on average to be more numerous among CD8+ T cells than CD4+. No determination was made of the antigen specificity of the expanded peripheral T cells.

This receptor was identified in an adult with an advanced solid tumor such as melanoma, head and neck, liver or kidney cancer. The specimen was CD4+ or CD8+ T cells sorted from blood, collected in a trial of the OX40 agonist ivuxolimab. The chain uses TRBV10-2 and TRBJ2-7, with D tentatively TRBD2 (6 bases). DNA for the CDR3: TGCGCCAGCAGTGAAAGCGGGCCCTACTCCTACGAGCAGTACTTC. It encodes CASSESGPYSYEQYF.